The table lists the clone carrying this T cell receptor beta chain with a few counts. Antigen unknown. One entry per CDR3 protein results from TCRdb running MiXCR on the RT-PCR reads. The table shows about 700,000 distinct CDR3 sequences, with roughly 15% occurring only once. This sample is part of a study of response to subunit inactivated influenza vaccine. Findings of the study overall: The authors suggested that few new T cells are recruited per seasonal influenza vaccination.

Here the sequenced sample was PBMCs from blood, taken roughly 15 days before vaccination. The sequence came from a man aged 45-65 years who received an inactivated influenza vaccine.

The CDR3 nucleotides read TGCGCCAGCAGCGCAGACTGGAGCTCCTACAATGAGCAGTTCTTC. It is translated as CASSADWSSYNEQFF. The chain is built from TRBV5-1 and TRBJ2-1; D gene uncertain. V lost 4 bases to trimming and J lost 0 bases, with 11 bases between them. The CDR3 loop spans 15 amino acids. Looked up from germline, CDR1 is SGHRS and CDR2 is YFSETQ.